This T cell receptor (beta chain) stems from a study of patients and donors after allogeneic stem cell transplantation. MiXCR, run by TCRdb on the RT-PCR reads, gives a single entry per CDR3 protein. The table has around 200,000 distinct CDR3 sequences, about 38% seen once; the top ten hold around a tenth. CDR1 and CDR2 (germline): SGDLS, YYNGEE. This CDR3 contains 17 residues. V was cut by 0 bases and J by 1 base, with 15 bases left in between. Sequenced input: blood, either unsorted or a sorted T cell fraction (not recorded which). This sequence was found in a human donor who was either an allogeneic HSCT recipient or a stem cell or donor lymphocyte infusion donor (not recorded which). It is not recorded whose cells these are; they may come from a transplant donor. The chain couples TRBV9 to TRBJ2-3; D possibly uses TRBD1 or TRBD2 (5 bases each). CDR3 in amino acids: CASSVGPGRPRTDTQYF. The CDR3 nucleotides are TGTGCCAGCAGCGTAGGCCCGGGACGCCCTCGCACAGATACGCAGTATTTT.